The clone carrying this TCR beta chain has more than one count but fewer than ten. Its target is not known. The CDR3 spans 13 residues. V shed 8 bases and J shed 5 bases, with 15 bases lying between them. The germline V gene has CDR1 LNHDA and CDR2 SQIVND (reference sequence). Sequencing was preceded by expansion of antigen-specific CD4+ T cells with viral peptide pools in the ViraFEST assay. After less than twelve days in culture, the CD4+ T cells were isolated. Infection with SARS-CoV-2 occurred in the person between March and December 2020, and PCR confirmed it. Two doses of BNT162b2 or mRNA-1273 vaccine were administered to participants. The data are from a study of vaccination effects on CD4 cells after COVID-19. Measured with immunoSEQ multiplex PCR; TCRdb has only the in-frame clones, and not every one. The top ten hold under 30% of the sample, which has about 15,000 clones, 76% seen once. General study findings and limits: Limitations: small convalescent group and missing early post-infection timepoints. Clones that were induced by infection or by vaccine showed marked contraction late after vaccination.

Sequences were derived from CD4+ T cells from PBMCs cultured with HCoV-NL63 spike peptides, sampled after COVID-19 vaccination. This sequence was found in a human donor who had a prior SARS-CoV-2 infection. This chain uses TRBV19 with TRBJ1-2; D possibly corresponds to TRBD1 (5 bases). CDR3 sequence: CASRKDSLYGYTF. The DNA of the CDR3 is TGTGCCAGTCGCAAAGACAGCCTTTATGGCTACACCTTC. Full variable domain (remainder filled in from reference TRBV19 and TRBJ1-2): DGGITQSPKYLFRKEGQNVTLSCEQNLNHDAMYWYRQDPGQGLRLIYYSQIVNDFQKGDIAEGYSVSREKKESFPLTVTSAQKNPTAFYLCASRKDSLYGYTFGSGTRLTVV.